This TCR beta chain stems from a study of long-term antiretroviral therapy in people with HIV. Regarding the study as a whole: Diversity remained lower than transplant donor controls, even though it increased after ART.

Version v3.0 of the immunoSEQ assay ran at survey level. Target depth was about 40,000-50,000 T-cell genomes per sample. Using immunoSEQ multiplex PCR, the repertoire was profiled, and TCRdb retains in-frame clones only, with some absent. This table holds approximately 30,000 clones, 84% found once. The V segment lost 5 bases and the J segment 9 bases; nucleotides outside the gene matches: 5. This CDR3 has 14 residues. Germline loops: CDR1 SGHVS, CDR2 FQNEAQ. The count of this clone is one. Its antigen remains unidentified. The receptor's source is a young man with HIV. J is TRBJ1-6 and V is TRBV7-8; 9 bases match TRBD1. Sequencing used unsorted PBMCs, obtained 0.4 years after starting antiretroviral therapy. This chain's CDR3 is CASSTDRGGSPLHF. As DNA, the CDR3 is TGTGCCAGCAGCACGGACAGGGGAGGTTCACCCCTCCACTTT.